Below are 30 T cell receptor beta chains sequenced from a single sample in a study of blood T cells in healthy people across ages. A second PCR, run for about 6 to 11 cycles, used a sample-barcoded 5' primer plus a J-beta primer mix. TCRdb recomputed calls from the 5' RACE reads with MiXCR, one row per CDR3 protein. The sample shows about 900,000 distinct CDR3 sequences, around 46% of them seen only once. What was sequenced was blood. The receptors originated from a man aged 30-40 years in good health.

The chain is built from TRBV3-1 and TRBJ2-3; D remains unclear. Germline CDR1 and CDR2: LGHDT and YNNKEL (reference sequence). The germline V and J ends were trimmed by 4 bases and 4 bases, with 12 bases remaining between them. The CDR3 length is 14 residues. CDR3 in amino acids: CASSPSNRADTQYF. The CDR3 coding sequence is TGTGCCAGCAGCCCATCTAACCGGGCAGATACGCAGTATTTT.

This rearrangement joins TRBV6-2 or TRBV6-3 to TRBJ2-3, with TRBD2 matching 7 bases. Trimming removed 5 bases from V and 3 bases from J; junction bases left unmatched: 5. Germline assignment: CDR1 MNHEY and CDR2 SVGEGT. The CDR3 sequence is 14 residues long. The CDR3, as DNA: TGTGCCAGCAGTGCTACTAGCGAGACAGATACGCAGTATTTT. Translating gives CASSATSETDTQYF.

This chain joins TRBV7-3 and TRBJ1-1; D is unresolved. V was shortened by 5 bases and J by 7 bases, with 20 bases between the two germline ends. The CDR3 runs 15 residues. Per germline, CDR1 SGHTA and CDR2 FQGTGA. The CDR3 region has the DNA TGTGCCAGCAGCCCCTCGTTCCAACACTCGGGTGAAGCTTTCTTT. It codes for CASSPSFQHSGEAFF.

On this clonotype: A read error may explain this, as a much larger clone is one base away. The chain joins TRBV6-6 to TRBJ2-4; 10 bases map to TRBD1. This CDR3 is built from 14 residues. The germline gives CDR1 MNHNY, CDR2 SVGAGI (reference sequence). The CDR3 spells CACRSPGQGNIQYF. For the CDR3, the DNA is TGTGCCTGCAGATCGCCGGGACAGGGGAACATTCAGTACTTC.

The CDR3, as DNA: TGTGCCAGCAGCCAAGAAGGTAGGGGCCGGGAAAAACTGTTTTTT. It translates to CASSQEGRGREKLFF. The chain is built from TRBV3-1 and TRBJ1-4; the D gene is possibly TRBD1 (5 bases). Trimming stripped 0 bases from V and 8 bases from J, with 13 bases between. CDR1 is LGHDT, CDR2 YNNKEL, per germline (reference sequence). This CDR3 is built from 15 residues.

This rearrangement joins TRBV12-3 or TRBV12-4 to TRBJ2-7; D uncertain. The CDR3 length is 12 residues. V lost 0 bases and J 6 bases, leaving 6 bases between the germline ends. The CDR3 DNA reads TGTGCCAGCAGTTTAGCCGTATTCGAGCAGTACTTC. Protein sequence: CASSLAVFEQYF.

The J gene is TRBJ2-1, the V gene TRBV28; 11 bases match TRBD2. This CDR3 region has 16 residues. Germline V gene sequence: CDR1 MDHEN, CDR2 SYDVKM. The J segment lost 4 bases and the V segment lost 6 bases, leaving 8 bases of the junction unmatched. CDR3 sequence reads: CASSRRLAGIYNEQFF. In DNA, the CDR3 is TGTGCCAGCAGCCGCCGACTAGCGGGGATTTACAATGAGCAGTTCTTC.

The V and J genes are TRBV11-2 and TRBJ2-4; D ambiguous. V dropped 5 bases and J dropped 0 bases, with 17 bases sitting between them. The CDR3 extends over 17 amino acids. Germline CDR1 is SGHAT and CDR2 is FQNNGV. CDR3 DNA sequence: TGTGCCAGCAGCCGATCTTCGAGGCACGAAGCCAAAAACATTCAGTACTTC. Residues: CASSRSSRHEAKNIQYF.

This clonotype was counted ten times or more. The chain employs TRBV10-3 and TRBJ1-2; TRBD1 matches 8 bases. This CDR3 comprises 15 residues. After removal of 6 bases from V and 8 bases from J, the junction contained 14 bases not matched to a gene. The germline V gene encodes CDR1 ENHRY and CDR2 SYGVKD. The CDR3 nucleotides read TGTGCCATCAGGGCCTTGGACAGGGTGATCGAAGGCTACACCTTC. This codes for CAIRALDRVIEGYTF.

Here the CDR3 DNA reads TGTGCCATCAGCGACTCCCACCGGGACCGTGAAGCTTTCTTT. Translated: CAISDSHRDREAFF. This chain joins TRBV10-3 and TRBJ1-1, with D perhaps TRBD1 (5 bases). The germline V gene encodes CDR1 ENHRY and CDR2 SYGVKD. V lost 6 bases to trimming and J lost 7 bases, with 18 bases between them. The CDR3 totals 14 residues.

This clonotype was observed a handful of times. The V and J genes are TRBV3-1 and TRBJ1-2; a weak D match, TRBD1 (6 bases). The V end was cut by 4 bases, the J end by 6 bases, with 12 bases between. Per germline, CDR1 LGHDT and CDR2 YNNKEL (reference sequence). This CDR3 has 13 amino acids. CDR3 region: CASSLTRGDGYTF. CDR3 DNA: TGTGCCAGCAGCCTGACGAGGGGGGATGGCTACACCTTC.

The chain carries TRBV3-1 and TRBJ2-5, with 10 bases matching TRBD2. Germline-derived CDR1 and CDR2 are LGHDT and YNNKEL (reference sequence). The ends lost 3 bases at V and 5 bases at J; junction bases unmatched: 9. The CDR3 runs to 16 residues. The DNA for the CDR3 is TGTGCCAGCAGCCAGGCCGGGACTAGCGAAGTGGAGACCCAGTACTTC. Protein: CASSQAGTSEVETQYF.

The V call is TRBV7-2, the J call TRBJ1-2; possible D gene TRBD1, 5 bases. This CDR3 comprises 13 residues. Germline CDR1 is SGHTA and CDR2 is FQGNSA. The V and J ends lost 3 bases and 6 bases respectively, with 11 bases between them. The CDR3 here is CASSLGEADGYTF. CDR3 in DNA: TGTGCCAGCAGCTTGGGGGAAGCCGATGGCTACACCTTC. The whole variable domain, remainder taken from reference TRBV7-2 and TRBJ1-2, is GAGVSQSPSNKVTEKGKDVELRCDPISGHTALYWYRQSLGQGLEFLIYFQGNSAPDKSGLPSDRFSAERTGGSVSTLTIQRTQQEDSAVYLCASSLGEADGYTFGSGTRLTVV.

The rearrangement joins TRBV25-1 to TRBJ2-5; D may be TRBD2 (5 bases). TRBJ2-7 matches the DNA end more closely, so the J call is doubtful. This CDR3 contains 12 residues. Germline CDR1 is MGHDK and CDR2 is SYGVNS. The CDR3 bases are TGTGCCAGCAGGGGGAGTACCTACGAGCAGTACTTC. As protein: CASRGSTYEQYF.

This clonotype was seen a few times. The chain carries TRBV12-3 or TRBV12-4 and TRBJ2-7; TRBD1 aligns across 7 bases. The J segment lost 5 bases and the V segment lost 8 bases, leaving 15 bases of the junction unmatched. The CDR3 contains 15 residues. This CDR3 reads CASANYLQGTHEQYF. In DNA form, the CDR3 reads TGTGCCAGCGCCAACTACCTACAGGGGACCCACGAGCAGTACTTC.

This chain uses TRBV3-1 with TRBJ1-4; 7 nucleotides align to TRBD1. The CDR3 is made up of 13 amino acids. Germline V gives CDR1 LGHDT, CDR2 YNNKEL (reference sequence). V was clipped by 3 bases and J by 10 bases; unmatched bases: 5. The CDR3, as DNA: TGTGCCAGCAGCCACGTCGACAGGGCAAAACTGTTTTTT. Encoded protein: CASSHVDRAKLFF.

This clonotype was picked up a small number of times. This CDR3 reads CASSLGWTAMNTEAFF. DNA of the CDR3: TGCGCCAGCAGCTTGGGTTGGACAGCCATGAACACTGAAGCTTTCTTT. The rearrangement joins TRBV5-1 to TRBJ1-1, with D maybe TRBD1 (6 bases). V lost 0 bases to trimming and J lost 0 bases, with 12 bases between them. Looked up from germline, CDR1 is SGHRS and CDR2 is YFSETQ. This CDR3 comprises 16 residues.

The table lists this clonotype with many counts. The chain uses TRBV7-2 and TRBJ2-7; 8 bases match TRBD2. With V trimmed by 3 bases and J by 0 bases, 4 bases remained unmatched. There are 15 residues in the CDR3. Germline CDR1 SGHTA, CDR2 FQGNSA. CDR3 DNA: TGTGCCAGCAGCTTTCTAGCGGGTACCTCCTACGAGCAGTACTTC. This translates into CASSFLAGTSYEQYF.

The gene calls are TRBV28 and TRBJ2-7; 7 positions agree with TRBD1. This CDR3 has 15 residues. Germline V gives CDR1 MDHEN, CDR2 SYDVKM. V gave up 6 bases and J gave up 0 bases; unmatched junction bases: 8. CDR3 region: CASSPTGSPSYEQYF. The CDR3 DNA is TGTGCCAGCAGCCCGACAGGGTCCCCCTCCTACGAGCAGTACTTC.

The rearrangement uses TRBV30 and TRBJ2-5; D not certain. The J call is uncertain, as TRBJ2-7 better fits the DNA end. The CDR3 is made up of 16 amino acids. CDR1 GTSNPN and CDR2 SVGIG come from the germline V gene (reference sequence). The CDR3 coding sequence is TGTGCCTGGAGTGGAAAAATCGACCGGCCTCGTTACGAGCAGTACTTC. Translating gives CAWSGKIDRPRYEQYF.

The chain recombines TRBV20-1 with TRBJ2-3, with D possibly being TRBD2 (5 bases). Germline loops: CDR1 DFQATT, CDR2 SNEGSKA (reference sequence). This CDR3 is built from 14 residues. The V gene lost 6 bases and the J gene lost 0 bases, with 13 bases spanning the gap. The CDR3 is CSAYPSFSTDTQYF. The CDR3 region has the DNA TGCAGTGCGTATCCTAGCTTTAGCACAGATACGCAGTATTTT.

This clonotype appeared a few times. The chain has TRBV7-9 and TRBJ1-4; no clear D gene. From germline, CDR1 is SEHNR and CDR2 FQNEAQ (reference sequence). Trimming removed 3 bases from V and 7 bases from J, with 12 bases in between. This CDR3 has 14 amino acids. The CDR3 DNA follows: TGTGCCAGCAGCTTGGGCGGTGGATTTGAAAAACTGTTTTTT. Translated: CASSLGGGFEKLFF.

This clonotype was counted at least ten times. J is TRBJ2-3 and V is TRBV12-3 or TRBV12-4, with D possibly TRBD2 on 5 matching bases. V lost 7 bases and J lost 0, with 11 bases in between. The CDR3 covers 14 residues. CDR3 loop: CASTPDWSTDTQYF. The CDR3 bases are TGTGCCAGCACCCCGGACTGGAGCACAGATACGCAGTATTTT.

This clonotype came up many times. The V call is TRBV6-1, the J call TRBJ2-5, with D maybe TRBD1 (6 bases). This CDR3 comprises 15 residues. Germline lookup yields CDR1 MNHNS and CDR2 SASEGT. V lost 8 bases and J lost 0, with 16 bases in between. CDR3 in DNA: TGTGCCAGCTGTAACCATAGGGACAACCAAGAGACCCAGTACTTC. It specifies CASCNHRDNQETQYF.

This clonotype came up many times. The chain uses TRBV4-1 and TRBJ1-1; no clear D. V was shortened by 1 base and J by 1 base, with 4 bases between the two germline ends. The germline CDR1 and CDR2 sequences are MGHRA and YSYEKL. The CDR3 runs 13 residues. CDR3: CASSQGANTEAFF. The CDR3, as DNA: TGCGCCAGCAGCCAAGGGGCGAACACTGAAGCTTTCTTT.

V and J are TRBV27 and TRBJ2-4; no clear D gene. The DNA end is a closer match to TRBJ2-7, so the J assignment may be wrong. Germline lookup yields CDR1 MNHEY and CDR2 SMNVEV (reference sequence). This CDR3 has 12 residues. The CDR3 DNA follows: TGTGCCAGCGGCGATCAGCTGGACGAGCAGTACTTC. Amino acid sequence: CASGDQLDEQYF.

The genes are TRBV7-8 and TRBJ2-7; D unresolved. Germline assignment: CDR1 SGHVS and CDR2 FQNEAQ. V shed 1 base and J shed 4 bases, with 11 bases lying between them. This CDR3 contains 14 residues. The CDR3 protein is CASSLEVGFYEQYF. The CDR3 nucleotides read TGTGCCAGCAGCTTAGAGGTCGGATTTTACGAGCAGTACTTC.

The chain uses TRBV2 and TRBJ1-5; perhaps TRBD1 as D (5 bases). The CDR3 extends over 17 amino acids. V lost 1 base and J 3 bases, leaving 16 bases between the germline ends. The germline CDR1 and CDR2 sequences are SNHLY and FYNNEI. CDR3 sequence reads: CASSEGRQKRHNQPQHF. The CDR3 DNA is TGTGCCAGCAGTGAAGGTAGACAGAAAAGACACAATCAGCCCCAGCATTTT.

This chain uses TRBV12-3 or TRBV12-4 with TRBJ2-1, with TRBD1 as a possible D gene (5 bases). The J call is in doubt because the DNA end fits TRBJ2-7 better. The CDR3 contains 15 residues. CDR3 nucleotides: TGTGCCAGCAGCCCGAGACAGAGCTCCTACAATGAGCAGTACTTC. Translating gives CASSPRQSSYNEQYF.

Written as DNA, the CDR3 is TGTGCCAGCAGTATGTTGGGCCAAGGGGGCTACACCTTC. It encodes CASSMLGQGGYTF. V is TRBV27 and J is TRBJ1-2; D unresolved. V was clipped by 5 bases and J by 8 bases, with 15 bases between them. Germline V lookup: CDR1 MNHEY, CDR2 SMNVEV (reference sequence). The CDR3 is made up of 13 amino acids.